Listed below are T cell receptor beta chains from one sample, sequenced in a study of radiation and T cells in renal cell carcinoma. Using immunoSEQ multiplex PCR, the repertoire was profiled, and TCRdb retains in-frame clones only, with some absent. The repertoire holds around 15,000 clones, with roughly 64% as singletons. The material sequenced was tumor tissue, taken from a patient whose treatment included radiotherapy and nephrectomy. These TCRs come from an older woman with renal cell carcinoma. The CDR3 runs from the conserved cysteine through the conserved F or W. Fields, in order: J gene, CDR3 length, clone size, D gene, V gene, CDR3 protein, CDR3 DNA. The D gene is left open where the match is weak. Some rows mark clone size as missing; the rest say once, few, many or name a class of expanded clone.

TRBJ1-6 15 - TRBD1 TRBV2 CASRGQGLDNSPLHF TGTGCCAGCAGAGGACAGGGACTAGATAATTCACCCCTCCACTTT
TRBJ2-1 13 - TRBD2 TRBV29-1 CSVGGGGYNEQFF TGCAGCGTCGGGGGGGGAGGTTACAATGAGCAGTTCTTC
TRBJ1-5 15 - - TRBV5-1 CASKQGPDSNQPQHF TGCGCCAGCAAACAGGGACCGGATAGCAATCAGCCCCAGCATTTT
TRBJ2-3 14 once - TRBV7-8 CASSPLLVADTQYF TGTGCCAGCAGCCCCCTCCTCGTTGCAGATACGCAGTATTTT
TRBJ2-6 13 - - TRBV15 CAAGISGANVLTF TGTGCCGCCGGGATCTCTGGGGCCAACGTCCTGACTTTC
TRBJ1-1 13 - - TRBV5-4 CASSADRNTEAFF TGTGCCAGCAGCGCCGACAGGAACACTGAAGCTTTCTTT
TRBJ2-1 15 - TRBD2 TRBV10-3 CAIERGGGIRREQFF TGTGCCATCGAGCGGGGGGGAGGGATCCGTCGTGAGCAGTTCTTC
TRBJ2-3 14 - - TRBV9 CASSVGATTDTQYF TGTGCCAGCAGCGTAGGAGCTACCACAGATACGCAGTATTTT
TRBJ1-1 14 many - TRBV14 CASSQLSMNTEAFF TGTGCCAGCAGCCAACTCTCTATGAACACTGAAGCTTTCTTT
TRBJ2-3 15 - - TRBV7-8 CASSSLGSSTDTQYF TGTGCCAGCAGCTCTCTGGGATCTAGCACAGATACGCAGTATTTT
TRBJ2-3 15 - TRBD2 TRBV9 CASSVAAGFTDTQYF TGTGCCAGCAGCGTAGCAGCGGGGTTCACAGATACGCAGTATTTT
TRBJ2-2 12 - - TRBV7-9 CASVTVFGELFF TGTGCCAGCGTGACAGTTTTCGGGGAGCTGTTTTTT
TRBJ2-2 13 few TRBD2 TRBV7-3 CASRSGNAGELFF TGTGCCAGCAGGAGCGGGAACGCCGGGGAGCTGTTTTTT
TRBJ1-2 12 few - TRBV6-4 CASGKGHDGYTF TGTGCCAGCGGGAAGGGACACGATGGCTACACCTTC
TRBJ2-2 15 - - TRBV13 CASKPGPANTGELFF TGTGCCAGCAAGCCGGGACCTGCGAACACCGGGGAGCTGTTTTTT
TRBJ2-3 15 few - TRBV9 CASSKQGRGTDTQYF TGTGCCAGCAGCAAACAGGGGAGGGGCACAGATACGCAGTATTTT
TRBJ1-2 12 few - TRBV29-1 CSGIDSLGGYTF TGCAGCGGTATCGACAGCCTTGGGGGCTACACCTTC
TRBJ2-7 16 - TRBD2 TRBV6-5 CASSYGTTSGGLEQYF TGTGCCAGCAGTTACGGCACAACTAGCGGGGGCCTCGAGCAGTACTTC
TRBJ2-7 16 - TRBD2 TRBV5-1 CASSLITSGGAYEQYF TGCGCCAGCAGCTTGATAACTAGCGGGGGGGCCTACGAGCAGTACTTC
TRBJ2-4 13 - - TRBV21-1 CASSKGGKNIQYF TGTGCCAGCAGCAAGGGAGGCAAAAACATTCAGTACTTC
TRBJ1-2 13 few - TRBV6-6 CASSYGQGFGYTF TGTGCCAGCAGTTACGGGCAGGGGTTTGGCTACACCTTC
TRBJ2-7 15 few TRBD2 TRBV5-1 CASSLGLAGLDEQYF TGCGCCAGCAGCTTGGGGCTAGCGGGACTCGACGAGCAGTACTTC
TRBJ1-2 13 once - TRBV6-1 CASSETRGQGYTF TGTGCCAGCAGTGAAACCCGGGGGCAAGGCTACACCTTC
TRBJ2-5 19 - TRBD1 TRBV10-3 CAISDQLQTGGARALTQYF TGTGCCATCAGTGACCAACTTCAGACAGGGGGCGCTCGGGCCTTAACCCAGTACTTC
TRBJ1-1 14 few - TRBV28 CASSFQTMNTEAFF TGTGCCAGCAGTTTCCAGACGATGAACACTGAAGCTTTCTTT
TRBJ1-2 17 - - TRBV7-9 CASSLVDPGRRRVGYTF TGTGCCAGCAGCTTAGTCGACCCAGGACGAAGGAGAGTTGGCTACACCTTC
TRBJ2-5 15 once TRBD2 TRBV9 CASSPGASGAETQYF TGTGCCAGCAGCCCTGGCGCTAGCGGGGCAGAGACCCAGTACTTC
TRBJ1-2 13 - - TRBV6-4 CASSPTANYGYTF TGTGCCAGCAGTCCGACAGCCAACTATGGCTACACCTTC
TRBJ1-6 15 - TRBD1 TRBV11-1 CASSFRTGGDSPLHF TGTGCCAGCAGCTTCCGGACAGGGGGCGATTCACCCCTCCACTTT
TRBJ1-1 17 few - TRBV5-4 CASSLVGRRSENTEAFF TGTGCCAGCAGCTTGGTCGGGCGGAGGTCTGAGAACACTGAAGCTTTCTTT
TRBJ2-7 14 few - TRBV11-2 CASSLVGDSDEQYF TGTGCCAGCAGCTTAGTAGGGGATAGCGACGAGCAGTACTTC
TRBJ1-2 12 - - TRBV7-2 CASSLTDYGYTF TGTGCCAGCAGCTTAACAGATTATGGCTACACCTTC
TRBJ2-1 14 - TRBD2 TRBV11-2 CASSFGSGINEQFF TGTGCCAGCAGCTTTGGTAGCGGGATAAATGAGCAGTTCTTC
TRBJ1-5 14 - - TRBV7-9 CASSLGGLNQPQHF TGTGCCAGCAGCTTAGGAGGGCTCAATCAGCCCCAGCATTTT
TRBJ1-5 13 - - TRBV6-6 CASRLTGNQPQHF TGTGCCAGCAGGCTCACAGGCAATCAGCCCCAGCATTTT
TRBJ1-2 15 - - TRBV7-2 CASSLAGARANGYTF TGTGCCAGCAGCTTAGCGGGAGCCAGGGCCAACGGCTACACCTTC
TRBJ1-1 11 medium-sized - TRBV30 CAWSDRFEAFF TGTGCCTGGAGTGACCGATTCGAAGCTTTCTTT
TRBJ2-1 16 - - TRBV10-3 CAISVGGAINVREQFF TGTGCCATCAGTGTCGGGGGAGCTATAAATGTACGGGAGCAGTTCTTC
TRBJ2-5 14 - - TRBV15 CATSSGTAGGTQYF TGTGCCACCAGCAGCGGGACGGCCGGGGGGACCCAGTACTTC
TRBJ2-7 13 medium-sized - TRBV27 CASSPTAAGEQYF TGTGCCAGCAGTCCCACTGCCGCGGGGGAGCAGTACTTC
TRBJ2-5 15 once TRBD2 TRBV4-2 CASSQTRGDQETQYF TGTGCCAGCAGCCAGACGCGGGGGGACCAAGAGACCCAGTACTTC
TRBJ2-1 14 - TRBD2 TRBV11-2 CASSSTGRGGLQFF TGTGCCAGCAGCTCTACGGGCCGGGGGGGGCTCCAGTTCTTC
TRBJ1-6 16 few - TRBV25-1 CASSGQQGTYNSPLHF TGTGCCAGCAGTGGACAACAGGGAACCTATAATTCACCCCTCCACTTT
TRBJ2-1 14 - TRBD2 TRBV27 CATASGSFWNEQFF TGTGCCACCGCAAGCGGGAGCTTTTGGAATGAGCAGTTCTTC
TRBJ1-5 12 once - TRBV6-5 CASSRGREPQHF TGTGCCAGCAGCCGGGGGAGGGAGCCCCAGCATTTT
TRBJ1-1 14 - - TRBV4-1 CASSQISGYTEAFF TGCGCCAGCAGCCAAATAAGTGGGTACACTGAAGCTTTCTTT
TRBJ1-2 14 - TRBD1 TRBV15 CATSAPTGNYGYTF TGTGCCACCAGCGCCCCGACAGGGAACTATGGCTACACCTTC
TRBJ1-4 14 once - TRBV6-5 CASSSQGGNEKLFF TGTGCCAGCAGTTCCCAGGGAGGGAATGAAAAACTGTTTTTT
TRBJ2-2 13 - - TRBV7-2 CASIPMGPGELFF TGTGCCAGCATTCCGATGGGTCCCGGGGAGCTGTTTTTT
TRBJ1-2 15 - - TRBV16 CASSQNAGALGGYTF TGTGCCAGCAGCCAAAATGCAGGGGCTCTGGGTGGCTACACCTTC
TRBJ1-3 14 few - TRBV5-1 CASSPWGGENTIYF TGCGCCAGCAGCCCCTGGGGGGGCGAAAACACCATATATTTT
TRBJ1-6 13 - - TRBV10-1 CASSSNGASPLHF TGCGCCAGCAGTTCTAACGGGGCTTCACCCCTCCACTTT
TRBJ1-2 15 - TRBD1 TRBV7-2 CASSLARQGIDGYTF TGTGCCAGCAGCTTAGCCAGACAGGGAATAGATGGCTACACCTTC
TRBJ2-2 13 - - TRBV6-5 CASAVPGTGELFF TGTGCCAGCGCAGTCCCTGGGACCGGGGAGCTGTTTTTT
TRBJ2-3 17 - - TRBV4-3 CASSQDVRRAAPDTQYF TGCGCCAGCAGCCAAGATGTTCGGCGGGCGGCGCCAGATACGCAGTATTTT
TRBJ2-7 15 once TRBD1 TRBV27 CASSPSGGSSYEQYF TGTGCCAGCAGTCCCTCAGGGGGAAGTTCCTACGAGCAGTACTTC
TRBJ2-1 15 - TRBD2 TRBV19 CASSTGLAGYNEQFF TGTGCCAGTAGTACGGGCCTAGCGGGTTACAATGAGCAGTTCTTC
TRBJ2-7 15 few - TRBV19 CASSIEGKWIHEQYF TGTGCCAGTAGTATAGAGGGTAAATGGATCCACGAGCAGTACTTC